This T cell receptor (beta chain) originates from a study of blood T cell repertoires in COVID-19. The protocol was immunoSEQ multiplex PCR, while the TCRdb copy is restricted to in-frame clones and leaves out a portion. This table has about 240,000 clones, roughly 91% appearing once. This clone appeared a single time. Germline V gene lookup returns CDR1 SGDLS and CDR2 YYNGEE. This CDR3 has 17 amino acids. Between the trimmed V and J ends, which lost 0 bases and 4 bases, there was a span of 16 bases. This clonotype was sampled from a middle-aged woman who had recovered from COVID-19. The chain has TRBV9 and TRBJ2-2; D perhaps matches TRBD2 (5 bases). Sequenced material: peripheral blood. CDR3 sequence: CASSVAERSRGTGELFF. The DNA for the CDR3 is TGTGCCAGCAGCGTAGCGGAGCGGAGTCGGGGCACCGGGGAGCTGTTTTTT.